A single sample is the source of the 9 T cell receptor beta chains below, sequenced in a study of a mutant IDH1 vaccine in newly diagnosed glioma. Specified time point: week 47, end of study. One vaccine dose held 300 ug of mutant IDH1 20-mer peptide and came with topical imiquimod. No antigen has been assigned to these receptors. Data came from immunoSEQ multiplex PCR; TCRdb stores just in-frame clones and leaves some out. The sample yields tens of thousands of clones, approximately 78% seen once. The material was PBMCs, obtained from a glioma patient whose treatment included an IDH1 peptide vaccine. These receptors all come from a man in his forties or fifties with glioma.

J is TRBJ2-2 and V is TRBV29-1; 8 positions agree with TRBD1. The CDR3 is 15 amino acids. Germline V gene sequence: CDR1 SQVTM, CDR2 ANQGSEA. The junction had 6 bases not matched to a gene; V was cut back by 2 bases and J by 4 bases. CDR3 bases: TGCAGCGTTGAATCCCGACAGGGGACCACCGGGGAGCTGTTTTTT. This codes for CSVESRQGTTGELFF.

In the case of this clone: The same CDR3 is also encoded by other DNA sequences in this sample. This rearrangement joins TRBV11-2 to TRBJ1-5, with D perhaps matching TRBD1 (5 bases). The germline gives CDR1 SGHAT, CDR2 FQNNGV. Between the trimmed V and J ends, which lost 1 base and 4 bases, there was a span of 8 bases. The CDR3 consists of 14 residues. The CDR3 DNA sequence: TGTGCCAGCAGCTTAGCCGGGGGAAATCAGCCCCAGCATTTT. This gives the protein CASSLAGGNQPQHF.

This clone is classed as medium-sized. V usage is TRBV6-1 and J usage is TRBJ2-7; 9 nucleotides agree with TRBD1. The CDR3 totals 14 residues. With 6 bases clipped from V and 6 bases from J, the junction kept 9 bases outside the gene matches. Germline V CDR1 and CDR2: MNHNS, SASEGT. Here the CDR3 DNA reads TGTGCCAGCAGCGGGACAGGGTATGTTTCCGAGCAGTACTTC. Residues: CASSGTGYVSEQYF.

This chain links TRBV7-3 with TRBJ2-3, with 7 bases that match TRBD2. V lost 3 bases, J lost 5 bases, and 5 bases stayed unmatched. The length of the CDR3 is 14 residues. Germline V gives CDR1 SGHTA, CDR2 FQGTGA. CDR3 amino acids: CASSFGLVEDTQYF. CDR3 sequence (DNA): TGTGCCAGCAGCTTCGGACTAGTCGAAGATACGCAGTATTTT.

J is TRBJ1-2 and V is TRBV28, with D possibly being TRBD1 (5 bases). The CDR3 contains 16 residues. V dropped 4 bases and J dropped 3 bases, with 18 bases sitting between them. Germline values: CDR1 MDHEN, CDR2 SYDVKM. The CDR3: CASSSSGLKGDYGYTF. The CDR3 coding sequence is TGTGCCAGCAGTTCGTCGGGCCTAAAAGGGGACTATGGCTACACCTTC.

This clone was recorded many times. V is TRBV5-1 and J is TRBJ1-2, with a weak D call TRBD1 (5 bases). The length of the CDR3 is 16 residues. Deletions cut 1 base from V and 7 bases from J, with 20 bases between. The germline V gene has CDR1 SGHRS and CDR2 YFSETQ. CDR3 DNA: TGCGCCAGCAGCTTGAGGGGACGGACCTCCCCAGGTGGCTACACCTTC. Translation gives CASSLRGRTSPGGYTF. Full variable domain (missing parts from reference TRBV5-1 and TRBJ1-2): KAGVTQTPRYLIKTRGQQVTLSCSPISGHRSVSWYQQTPGQGLQFLFEYFSETQRNKGNFPGRFSGRQFSNSRSEMNVSTLELGDSALYLCASSLRGRTSPGGYTFGSGTRLTVV.

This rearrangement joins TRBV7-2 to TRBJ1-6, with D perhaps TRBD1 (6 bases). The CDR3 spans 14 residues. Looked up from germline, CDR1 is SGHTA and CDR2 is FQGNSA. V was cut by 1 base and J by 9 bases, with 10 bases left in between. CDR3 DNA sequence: TGTGCCAGCAGCTTAGGGACAGCCGGTTCACCCCTCCACTTT. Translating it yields CASSLGTAGSPLHF. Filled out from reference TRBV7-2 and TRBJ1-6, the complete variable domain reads GAGVSQSPSNKVTEKGKDVELRCDPISGHTALYWYRQSLGQGLEFLIYFQGNSAPDKSGLPSDRFSAERTGGSVSTLTIQRTQQEDSAVYLCASSLGTAGSPLHFGNGTRLTVT.

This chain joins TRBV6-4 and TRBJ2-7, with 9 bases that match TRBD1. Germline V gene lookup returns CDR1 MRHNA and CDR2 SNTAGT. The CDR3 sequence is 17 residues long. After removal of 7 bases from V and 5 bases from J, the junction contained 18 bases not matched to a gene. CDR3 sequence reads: CASTFGGNRGRSDEQYF. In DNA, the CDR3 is TGTGCCAGCACCTTCGGGGGGAACAGGGGGCGTTCGGACGAGCAGTACTTC.

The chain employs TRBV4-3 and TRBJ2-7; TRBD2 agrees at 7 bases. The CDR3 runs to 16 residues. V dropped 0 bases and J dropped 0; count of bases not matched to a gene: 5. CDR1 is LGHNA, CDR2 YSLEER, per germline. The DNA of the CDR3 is TGCGCCAGCAGCCAAGAGGGGAGGGGAAGCTCCTACGAGCAGTACTTC. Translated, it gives CASSQEGRGSSYEQYF.